The 16 T cell receptor beta chains below come from one sample, sequenced in a study of blood T cell repertoires in COVID-19. Some clones are missing from TCRdb's copy, which holds only in-frame ones; the method was immunoSEQ multiplex PCR. The sample includes 300,000 or so clones, 80% to 90% of them seen just once. Sequencing used PBMCs or T cells enriched from blood (not recorded which). The receptors here all came from a woman between 40 and 50 years old with acute COVID-19.

The chain uses TRBV2 and TRBJ2-5, with TRBD2 identical over 14 bases. Germline V gives CDR1 SNHLY, CDR2 FYNNEI. The CDR3 is 17 residues long. Trimming removed 5 bases from V and 2 bases from J; junction bases left unmatched: 7. The DNA for the CDR3 is TGTGCCAGCAGTCGACTAGCGGGGGGGACATTACAAGAGACCCAGTACTTC. This sequence encodes CASSRLAGGTLQETQYF.

This chain links TRBV2 with TRBJ1-2; 8 bases map to TRBD1. The V and J ends lost 6 bases and 0 bases, in that order; junction bases with no gene match: 3. CDR3 length equals 14 residues. Germline lookup yields CDR1 SNHLY and CDR2 FYNNEI. CDR3 sequence reads: CASRRTGSNYGYTF. The DNA of the CDR3 is TGTGCCAGCAGGCGGACAGGGTCTAACTATGGCTACACCTTC.

The chain uses TRBV12-3 or TRBV12-4 and TRBJ2-1; possibly TRBD1 for D (6 bases). Trimming removed 5 bases from V and 12 bases from J, with 17 bases in between. This CDR3 is 13 amino acids long. In DNA, the CDR3 is TGTGCCAGCAGTCCCCCTTGGGGGCCACTGCAGTTCTTC. Protein: CASSPPWGPLQFF.

The genes are TRBV5-6 and TRBJ1-1; possibly TRBD1 for D (5 bases). CDR3 length: 16 amino acids. V lost 3 bases and J lost 1, with 16 bases in between. The germline V gene encodes CDR1 SGHDT and CDR2 YYEEEE. CDR3 amino acids: CASSSVPGEENTEAFF. CDR3 coding DNA: TGTGCCAGCAGCTCGGTCCCGGGGGAAGAGAACACTGAAGCTTTCTTT.

The rearrangement uses TRBV4-3 and TRBJ1-2, with 9 bases lining up with TRBD1. The CDR3 length is 15 residues. Germline trimming cut 0 bases from V and 3 bases from J; bases unmatched to any gene: 2. Germline CDR1 LGHNA, CDR2 YSLEER. CDR3 residues: CASSQEQGAHYGYTF. As DNA, the CDR3 is TGCGCCAGCAGCCAAGAACAGGGGGCTCACTATGGCTACACCTTC.

The rearrangement uses TRBV7-8 and TRBJ2-1, with 12 bases identical to TRBD2. Germline V lookup: CDR1 SGHVS, CDR2 FQNEAQ. V lost 5 bases, J lost 9 bases, and 11 bases stayed unmatched. The CDR3 spans 16 residues. The CDR3 coding sequence is TGTGCCAGCAGCACCTACCGACTAGCGGGAGATGCTGAGCAGTTCTTC. Amino acid sequence: CASSTYRLAGDAEQFF.

The chain uses TRBV19 and TRBJ1-2, with 9 nucleotides matching TRBD1. V lost 10 bases and J lost 6; bases outside the gene matches: 6. The CDR3 covers 12 residues. Per the germline V gene, CDR1 is LNHDA and CDR2 is SQIVND (reference sequence). CDR3 in amino acids: CATAGTGHGYTF. The CDR3 bases are TGTGCCACCGCCGGGACAGGGCATGGCTACACCTTC.

The chain carries TRBV6-5 and TRBJ1-6, with 8 bases identical to TRBD1. Trimming took 4 bases from V and 5 from J; bases not matched to a gene: 4. The CDR3 spans 15 residues. Germline assignment: CDR1 MNHEY and CDR2 SVGAGI. The CDR3 bases are TGTGCCAGCAGTTCCCCGACAGGGGATAATTCACCCCTCCACTTT. This gives the protein CASSSPTGDNSPLHF.

The rearrangement joins TRBV4-3 to TRBJ2-2; 7 nucleotides align to TRBD2. Losses at the gene ends were 0 bases for V and 0 bases for J; bases not matched to a gene: 7. Germline V gene sequence: CDR1 LGHNA, CDR2 YSLEER. The CDR3 spans 18 residues. DNA of the CDR3: TGCGCCAGCAGCCAAGATTACCTAGCGGACTCGAACACCGGGGAGCTGTTTTTT. Translation: CASSQDYLADSNTGELFF.

V and J are TRBV5-1 and TRBJ2-3; 16 bases agree with TRBD2. The V gene end was trimmed by 4 bases and the J gene end by 1 base; junction bases not matched to a gene: 6. Germline CDR1 SGHRS, CDR2 YFSETQ. The CDR3 has 18 amino acids. The CDR3 here is CASSLPGTSGGGTDTQYF. The CDR3, as DNA: TGCGCCAGCAGCCTACCCGGGACTAGCGGGGGGGGCACAGATACGCAGTATTTT.

V usage is TRBV28 and J usage is TRBJ1-5; 11 positions match TRBD1. Germline V gene lookup returns CDR1 MDHEN and CDR2 SYDVKM. The CDR3 has 15 amino acids. V was clipped by 7 bases and J by 3 bases; unmatched bases: 5. As DNA, the CDR3 is TGTGCCAGCACCCGGGACAGGGGGAACAATCAGCCCCAGCATTTT. Residues: CASTRDRGNNQPQHF.

The rearrangement links TRBV12-5 to TRBJ1-3, with D hard to call. V gave up 5 bases and J gave up 0 bases, with 5 bases separating them. The CDR3 is 13 residues long. Germline lookup yields CDR1 LGHNT and CDR2 FRNRAP. The chain's CDR3 is CASGHSSGNTIYF. The CDR3 DNA is TGTGCTAGTGGTCATAGCTCTGGAAACACCATATATTTT. The whole variable domain, remainder taken from reference TRBV12-5 and TRBJ1-3, is DARVTQTPRHKVTEMGQEVTMRCQPILGHNTVFWYRQTMMQGLELLAYFRNRAPLDDSGMPKDRFSAEMPDATLATLKIQPSEPRDSAVYFCASGHSSGNTIYFGEGSWLTVV.

This clone appeared once. V is TRBV7-2 and J is TRBJ1-1, with D unclear. Germline loops: CDR1 SGHTA, CDR2 FQGNSA. The CDR3 is made up of 13 amino acids. Between the trimmed V and J ends, which lost 3 bases and 3 bases, there was a span of 8 bases. The chain's CDR3 is CASSFAQDTEAFF. DNA of the CDR3: TGTGCCAGCAGCTTTGCTCAGGACACTGAAGCTTTCTTT.

V gene TRBV11-2 combines with J gene TRBJ1-5; 8 nucleotides match TRBD1. The CDR3 has 15 amino acids. CDR1 and CDR2 (germline): SGHAT, FQNNGV. V lost 8 bases to trimming and J lost 2 bases; unmatched junction nucleotides: 8. The CDR3 sequence is CASDSLGQGNQPQHF. The CDR3 DNA sequence: TGTGCCAGCGACTCCCTGGGACAGGGCAATCAGCCCCAGCATTTT. Full variable domain (missing parts from reference TRBV11-2 and TRBJ1-5): EAGVAQSPRYKIIEKRQSVAFWCNPISGHATLYWYQQILGQGPKLLIQFQNNGVVDDSQLPKDRFSAERLKGVDSTLKIQPAKLEDSAVYLCASDSLGQGNQPQHFGDGTRLSIL.

The chain employs TRBV28 and TRBJ1-3; D gene uncertain. Germline V gene data show CDR1 as MDHEN and CDR2 as SYDVKM. V shed 5 bases and J shed 0 bases, with 8 bases lying between them. The CDR3 length is 14 residues. The CDR3 DNA follows: TGTGCCAGCAGTCGAGCAAACTCTGGAAACACCATATATTTT. It codes for CASSRANSGNTIYF.

There are a few counts of this clone. The genes are TRBV6-5 and TRBJ1-1; 7 nucleotides match TRBD1. The CDR3 sequence is 13 residues long. CDR1 is MNHEY, CDR2 SVGAGI, per germline. With 2 bases clipped from V and 7 bases from J, the junction kept 4 bases outside the gene matches. CDR3: CASSYLRTGEAFF. The CDR3 DNA sequence: TGTGCCAGCAGTTACCTAAGGACAGGTGAAGCTTTCTTT.